The sequence of this TCR beta chain was determined in a study of cytomegalovirus exposure and HLA in healthy donors. The wider study: Among 150 million to 200 million T cells, an earlier analysis found roughly 110 million unique TCR beta sequences. Early on, a data release was issued that held 65 million to 100 million unique TCRs from HLA-typed donors.

Comments on this clone: The antigen remains unidentified.

Overall study findings and caveats: Per a prior analysis, the majority of TCR beta V segments were productive roughly 87% or roughly 30% of the time.

The PCR employed 60 Vbeta primers together with 13 Jbeta primers. Methods used by the authors: The count from a later analysis was 79 million or so unique TCR beta chains, 9.5 million to 11 million of them shared. TCRdb keeps only in-frame clones here, not all; method: immunoSEQ multiplex PCR. For V, J and clone size, that table is used; D and trimming come from the DNA. The sample yields around 170,000 clones, approximately 80% seen once. The sequence was collected from a woman aged 45-65 years in good health and CMV-seronegative. The sample comprised PBMCs.

CDR3 sequence reads: CASSVEGLAGGGDEQFF. The CDR3 DNA follows: TGTGCCAGCAGCGTAGAAGGACTAGCGGGGGGCGGAGATGAGCAGTTCTTC. The rearrangement uses TRBV9 and TRBJ2-1; 14 positions agree with TRBD2. There are 17 residues in the CDR3. With V trimmed by 0 bases and J by 8 bases, 7 bases remained unmatched. CDR1 and CDR2 from the germline V gene are SGDLS and YYNGEE. Supplemented by reference TRBV9 and TRBJ2-1, the full variable domain reads DSGVTQTPKHLITATGQRVTLRCSPRSGDLSVYWYQQSLDQGLQFLIQYYNGEERAKGNILERFSAQQFPDLHSELNLSSLELGDSALYFCASSVEGLAGGGDEQFFGPGTRLTVL.